The next 25 T cell receptor beta chains were all read from a single sample in a study of blood T cell repertoires in COVID-19. Some clones are missing from TCRdb's copy, which holds only in-frame ones; the method was immunoSEQ multiplex PCR. In the table there are 250,000 to 350,000 clones, 88% of which are singletons. Sequencing was performed on PBMCs or T cells enriched from blood (not recorded which). The receptors originated from a woman aged 45-65 years who had recovered from COVID-19.

Regarding this clone: Additional DNA sequences in this sample encode the identical CDR3. The V and J genes are TRBV7-2 and TRBJ1-1; TRBD1 aligns across 8 bases. There are 15 residues in the CDR3. J gave up 2 bases and V 1 base, and 3 bases lay outside the gene matches. Germline-derived CDR1 and CDR2 are SGHTA and FQGNSA. CDR3: CASSLDGTGNTEAFF. The CDR3, as DNA: TGTGCCAGCAGCTTAGACGGGACAGGAAACACTGAAGCTTTCTTT. Variable domain in full (rest from reference TRBV7-2 and TRBJ1-1): GAGVSQSPSNKVTEKGKDVELRCDPISGHTALYWYRQSLGQGLEFLIYFQGNSAPDKSGLPSDRFSAERTGGSVSTLTIQRTQQEDSAVYLCASSLDGTGNTEAFFGQGTRLTVV.

The gene calls are TRBV19 and TRBJ1-2; TRBD1 aligns across 7 bases. CDR3 size: 15 residues. The J segment lost 5 bases and the V segment lost 5 bases, leaving 11 bases of the junction unmatched. Germline CDR1 is LNHDA and CDR2 is SQIVND (reference sequence). The CDR3: CASSPIQTGRYGYTF. The CDR3 DNA reads TGTGCCAGTAGTCCTATTCAGACAGGGCGGTATGGCTACACCTTC. The full variable domain, with the rest looked up from reference TRBV19 and TRBJ1-2, is DGGITQSPKYLFRKEGQNVTLSCEQNLNHDAMYWYRQDPGQGLRLIYYSQIVNDFQKGDIAEGYSVSREKKESFPLTVTSAQKNPTAFYLCASSPIQTGRYGYTFGSGTRLTVV.

J is TRBJ1-1 and V is TRBV29-1, with D possibly TRBD1 on 6 matching bases. V lost 2 bases and J 6 bases, leaving 13 bases between the germline ends. Germline V gives CDR1 SQVTM, CDR2 ANQGSEA. The CDR3 runs to 13 residues. Written as DNA, the CDR3 is TGCAGCGTTGAATTGTGGCAGGGGTCTGAAGCTTTCTTT. It translates to CSVELWQGSEAFF.

The CDR3 loop is CAAAPGGQPQHF. DNA of the CDR3: TGTGCCGCAGCCCCAGGGGGTCAGCCCCAGCATTTT. The chain carries TRBV10-3 and TRBJ1-5; TRBD1 matches at 7 bases. There are 12 residues in the CDR3. The trim removed 11 bases at V and 6 bases at J, leaving 7 bases unmatched. Germline CDR1 reads ENHRY; CDR2 reads SYGVKD.

The gene calls are TRBV13 and TRBJ1-4; D gene unclear. CDR1 PRHDT and CDR2 FYEKMQ come from the germline V gene (reference sequence). V was trimmed by 6 bases and J by 5 bases, leaving 10 bases between them. This CDR3 has 13 residues. The CDR3 spells CASRTGNNEKLFF. CDR3 in DNA: TGTGCCAGCAGGACGGGTAACAATGAAAAACTGTTTTTT.

The V gene is TRBV28, the J gene TRBJ1-3; D possibly corresponds to TRBD1 (6 bases). Trimming cost V 3 bases and J 0 bases, with 9 bases left between them. The CDR3 consists of 15 residues. In germline, CDR1 is MDHEN, CDR2 SYDVKM. The CDR3 coding sequence is TGTGCCAGCAGTTTGGGGGGGCTCTCTGGAAACACCATATATTTT. It codes for CASSLGGLSGNTIYF.

The chain joins TRBV15 to TRBJ2-2, with a tentative D call TRBD2 (5 bases). This CDR3 is built from 16 residues. The germline CDR1 and CDR2 sequences are LNHNV and YYDKDF (reference sequence). Between the trimmed V and J ends, which lost 0 bases and 1 base, there was a span of 9 bases. The DNA of the CDR3 is TGTGCCACCAGCAGAGATCGGGCGGGGAACACCGGGGAGCTGTTTTTT. Protein sequence: CATSRDRAGNTGELFF.

V usage is TRBV4-3 and J usage is TRBJ2-1; 9 nucleotides align to TRBD2. V gave up 0 bases and J gave up 8 bases; unmatched junction bases: 20. The CDR3 runs 20 residues. Germline CDR1 reads LGHNA; CDR2 reads YSLEER. This CDR3 is CASSQDKVGGRAEILDEQFF. CDR3 bases: TGCGCCAGCAGCCAAGATAAGGTGGGCGGGAGGGCCGAAATTTTAGATGAGCAGTTCTTC.

This chain links TRBV28 with TRBJ2-5; 8 nucleotides align to TRBD2. Germline values: CDR1 MDHEN, CDR2 SYDVKM. V lost 5 bases and J lost 4; bases outside the gene matches: 24. CDR3 length: 20 residues. CDR3 nucleotides: TGTGCCAGCAGTCGAATATATGGGGGGGTAGCGGGATCCTCCTCAGAGACCCAGTACTTC. Its translation is CASSRIYGGVAGSSSETQYF.

The chain has TRBV11-2 and TRBJ1-2, with a tentative D call TRBD1 (6 bases). The V gene's germline CDR1 is SGHAT and CDR2 FQNNGV. The CDR3 covers 15 residues. The ends were cut back, 4 bases at V and 2 bases at J, with 14 bases in the middle. CDR3 sequence reads: CASSSETDRNYGYTF. In DNA form, the CDR3 reads TGTGCCAGCAGCTCGGAAACTGACAGGAACTATGGCTACACCTTC.

The rearrangement links TRBV19 to TRBJ1-5; D perhaps matches TRBD1 (5 bases). Per the germline V gene, CDR1 is LNHDA and CDR2 is SQIVND (reference sequence). The CDR3 is 17 residues long. The ends were cut back, 8 bases at V and 0 bases at J, with 20 bases in the middle. For the CDR3, the DNA is TGTGCCAGTGAAAAAGGGGCGCGGATATATAGCAATCAGCCCCAGCATTTT. Translation gives CASEKGARIYSNQPQHF.

The gene calls are TRBV5-6 and TRBJ1-2, with 12 bases identical to TRBD1. The J segment lost 4 bases and the V segment lost 4 bases, leaving 5 bases of the junction unmatched. The CDR3 has 15 residues. The germline CDR1 and CDR2 sequences are SGHDT and YYEEEE. This CDR3 is CASSEGTGGSYGYTF. CDR3 bases: TGTGCCAGCAGCGAGGGGACAGGGGGCTCCTATGGCTACACCTTC.

The V gene is TRBV19, the J gene TRBJ2-7; 7 bases are shared with TRBD2. The CDR3 runs to 14 residues. The germline gives CDR1 LNHDA, CDR2 SQIVND (reference sequence). V lost 5 bases and J lost 3; bases outside the gene matches: 7. The CDR3 DNA is TGTGCCAGTAGTCCAACTAGCGAACACTACGAGCAGTACTTC. This codes for CASSPTSEHYEQYF. The full variable domain, in which reference TRBV19 and TRBJ2-7 provide the parts outside the CDR3, is DGGITQSPKYLFRKEGQNVTLSCEQNLNHDAMYWYRQDPGQGLRLIYYSQIVNDFQKGDIAEGYSVSREKKESFPLTVTSAQKNPTAFYLCASSPTSEHYEQYFGPGTRLTVT.

The J gene is TRBJ1-5, the V gene TRBV24-1; TRBD1 might be the D (6 bases). CDR1 and CDR2 (germline): KGHDR, SFDVKD. This CDR3 has 15 amino acids. Trimming removed 4 bases from V and 2 bases from J, with 11 bases in between. CDR3: CATSEGARGNQPQHF. CDR3 DNA: TGTGCCACCAGTGAGGGGGCTCGAGGCAATCAGCCCCAGCATTTT.

A single count supports this clone. The gene calls are TRBV18 and TRBJ1-1; D gene uncertain. This CDR3 has 13 amino acids. The ends were cut back, 3 bases at V and 0 bases at J, with 5 bases in the middle. The V gene's germline CDR1 is KGHSH and CDR2 LQKENI. The CDR3 DNA is TGTGCCAGCTCACCTTCTTTGAACACTGAAGCTTTCTTT. Its translation: CASSPSLNTEAFF.

This chain uses TRBV28 with TRBJ2-1; 8 bases are shared with TRBD1. V was pared by 6 bases and J by 9 bases, with 13 bases of the junction left unmatched. Germline V gene data show CDR1 as MDHEN and CDR2 as SYDVKM. The CDR3 length is 15 residues. The CDR3 is CASSRPDRALSEQFF. CDR3 sequence (DNA): TGTGCCAGCAGCCGTCCGGACAGGGCGTTGAGTGAGCAGTTCTTC.

In this sample, this clone turned up once. The chain joins TRBV28 to TRBJ1-5; D is unresolved. This CDR3 comprises 12 residues. CDR1 MDHEN and CDR2 SYDVKM come from the germline V gene. The germline V and J ends were trimmed by 1 base and 6 bases, with 4 bases remaining between them. The CDR3, as DNA: TGTGCCAGCAGTTTATCCAGTCAGCCCCAGCATTTT. This codes for CASSLSSQPQHF.

The chain joins TRBV28 to TRBJ1-1, with 7 bases fitting TRBD1. Germline lookup yields CDR1 MDHEN and CDR2 SYDVKM. This CDR3 comprises 13 residues. With V trimmed by 6 bases and J by 1 base, 2 bases remained unmatched. DNA for the CDR3: TGTGCCAGCAGCGGGACAGCGAACACTGAAGCTTTCTTT. Residues: CASSGTANTEAFF.

In this sample, this clone turned up once. V gene TRBV5-1 combines with J gene TRBJ2-1; a weak D match, TRBD1 (5 bases). The CDR3 is made up of 14 amino acids. Germline CDR1 is SGHRS and CDR2 is YFSETQ. Trimming left V 6 bases short and J 3 bases short, with 13 bases between. In DNA form, the CDR3 reads TGCGCCAGCAAGGAGACAGAAGTCTACAATGAGCAGTTCTTC. Its translation: CASKETEVYNEQFF.

The chain recombines TRBV7-2 with TRBJ1-5; 8 nucleotides line up with TRBD1. Looked up from germline, CDR1 is SGHTA and CDR2 is FQGNSA. V dropped 5 bases and J dropped 5; count of bases not matched to a gene: 8. The CDR3 has 15 residues. The CDR3 sequence is CASSSGQGSYQPQHF. DNA for the CDR3: TGTGCCAGCAGCAGCGGACAGGGTTCGTATCAGCCCCAGCATTTT. The full variable domain, completed using reference TRBV7-2 and TRBJ1-5, is GAGVSQSPSNKVTEKGKDVELRCDPISGHTALYWYRQSLGQGLEFLIYFQGNSAPDKSGLPSDRFSAERTGGSVSTLTIQRTQQEDSAVYLCASSSGQGSYQPQHFGDGTRLSIL.

The chain has TRBV10-3 and TRBJ1-1; D gene ambiguous. The CDR3 has 15 residues. V shed 3 bases and J shed 0 bases, with 11 bases lying between them. Looked up from germline, CDR1 is ENHRY and CDR2 is SYGVKD. This CDR3 is CAISDPGRMNTEAFF. CDR3 DNA: TGTGCCATCAGTGACCCAGGCAGGATGAACACTGAAGCTTTCTTT.

The chain is built from TRBV2 and TRBJ1-1, with TRBD1 as a possible D gene (5 bases). Trimming shortened V by 4 bases and J by 4 bases, and 10 bases separated the two germline ends. The CDR3 runs 13 residues. CDR1 SNHLY and CDR2 FYNNEI come from the germline V gene. CDR3 sequence: CASSVRQTTEAFF. CDR3 nucleotides: TGTGCCAGCAGTGTTCGACAGACCACTGAAGCTTTCTTT.

The sample holds a few counts of this clone. The J gene is TRBJ2-7, the V gene TRBV4-3; 8 nucleotides align to TRBD1. Germline CDR1 is LGHNA and CDR2 is YSLEER. V was clipped by 1 base and J by 3 bases; unmatched bases: 14. The CDR3 extends over 18 amino acids. For the CDR3, the DNA is TGCGCCAGCAGCCAAGGGTTATCGGTGGGCAGGGGGCACTACGAGCAGTACTTC. Protein: CASSQGLSVGRGHYEQYF.

The chain is built from TRBV5-8 and TRBJ1-5; D perhaps matches TRBD1 (6 bases). The CDR3 spans 15 residues. CDR1 and CDR2 (germline): SGHTS, YDEGEE. Trimming removed 4 bases at V and 0 bases at J, with 11 bases between. The CDR3 sequence: CASSPGHFSNQPQHF. CDR3 bases: TGTGCCAGCAGCCCGGGACACTTTAGCAATCAGCCCCAGCATTTT. Together with reference TRBV5-8 and TRBJ1-5, the CDR3 gives the full variable domain: EAGVTQSPTHLIKTRGQQATLRCSPISGHTSVYWYQQALGLGLQFLLWYDEGEERNRGNFPPRFSGRQFPNYSSELNVNALELEDSALYLCASSPGHFSNQPQHFGDGTRLSIL.

V is TRBV7-9 and J is TRBJ2-3; 7 bases align to TRBD2. The germline V gene encodes CDR1 SEHNR and CDR2 FQNEAQ (reference sequence). V was pared by 5 bases and J by 0 bases, with 14 bases of the junction left unmatched. The CDR3 runs 18 residues. The CDR3 DNA is TGTGCCAGCAGCGAGACTAGCACACCTGCCACTAGCACAGATACGCAGTATTTT. As protein: CASSETSTPATSTDTQYF.